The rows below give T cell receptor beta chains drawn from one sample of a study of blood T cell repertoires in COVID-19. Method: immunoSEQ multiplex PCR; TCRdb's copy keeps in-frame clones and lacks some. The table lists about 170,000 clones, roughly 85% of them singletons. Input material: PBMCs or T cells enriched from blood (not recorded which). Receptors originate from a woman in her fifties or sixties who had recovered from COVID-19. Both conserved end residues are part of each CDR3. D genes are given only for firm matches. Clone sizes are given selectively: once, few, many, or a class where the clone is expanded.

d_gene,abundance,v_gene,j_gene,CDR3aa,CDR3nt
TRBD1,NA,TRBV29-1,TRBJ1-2,CSVEDRGFYGYTF,TGCAGCGTCGAGGACAGGGGATTCTATGGCTACACCTTC
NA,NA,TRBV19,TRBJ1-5,CASSRGAAPLGNQPQHF,TGTGCCAGTAGTCGGGGGGCAGCCCCCCTCGGCAATCAGCCCCAGCATTTT
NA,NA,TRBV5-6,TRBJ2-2,CASKDSKAGELFF,TGTGCCAGCAAGGACAGTAAGGCCGGGGAGCTGTTTTTT
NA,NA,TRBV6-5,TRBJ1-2,CASSYALGTPDYGYTF,TGTGCCAGCAGTTACGCACTAGGGACACCTGACTATGGCTACACCTTC
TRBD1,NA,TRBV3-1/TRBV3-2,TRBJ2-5,CASSQVVIQGDQETQYF,TGTGCCAGCAGCCAAGTTGTTATCCAGGGGGACCAAGAGACCCAGTACTTC
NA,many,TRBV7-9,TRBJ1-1,CASSFSGAEAFF,TGTGCCAGCAGCTTTTCGGGGGCTGAAGCTTTCTTT
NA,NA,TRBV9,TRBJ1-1,CASGIQGHTEAFF,TGTGCCAGCGGGATACAGGGACACACTGAAGCTTTCTTT
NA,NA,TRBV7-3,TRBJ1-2,CASSLGVNYGYTF,TGTGCCAGCAGCTTAGGAGTTAACTATGGCTACACCTTC
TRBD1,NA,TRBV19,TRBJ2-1,CASSISGTGASEQFF,TGTGCCAGTAGTATCTCCGGGACAGGGGCGAGTGAGCAGTTCTTC
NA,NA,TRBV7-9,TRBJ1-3,CASSLPSSGNTIYF,TGTGCCAGCAGCTTACCCAGCTCTGGAAACACCATATATTTT
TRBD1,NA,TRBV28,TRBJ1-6,CASSSPDRFSQSPLHF,TGTGCCAGCAGCTCCCCGGACAGGTTCAGTCAATCACCCCTCCACTTT
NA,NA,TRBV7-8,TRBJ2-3,CASSLVGGVPDTQYF,TGTGCCAGCAGCTTAGTAGGCGGGGTTCCAGATACGCAGTATTTT
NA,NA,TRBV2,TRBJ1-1,CASRNVGGSTEAFF,TGTGCCAGCAGAAACGTTGGGGGGAGCACTGAAGCTTTCTTT
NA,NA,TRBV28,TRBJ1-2,CATRGESGYTF,TGTGCCACCAGGGGCGAATCTGGCTACACCTTC
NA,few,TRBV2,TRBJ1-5,CASREQVYSNQPQHF,TGTGCCAGCAGAGAACAGGTTTATAGCAATCAGCCCCAGCATTTT
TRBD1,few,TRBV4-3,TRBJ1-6,CASSQSGTGGYSPLHF,TGCGCCAGCAGCCAATCCGGAACAGGGGGTTACTCACCCCTCCACTTT
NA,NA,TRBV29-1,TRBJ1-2,CSVTIGGDGMRYTF,TGCAGCGTCACAATTGGGGGGGATGGTATGAGGTACACCTTC
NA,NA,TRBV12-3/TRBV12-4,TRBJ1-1,CASSFVGTEAFF,TGTGCCAGCAGTTTTGTCGGGACTGAAGCTTTCTTT
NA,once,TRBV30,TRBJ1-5,CAWSTGFYQPQHF,TGTGCCTGGAGTACTGGTTTTTATCAGCCCCAGCATTTT
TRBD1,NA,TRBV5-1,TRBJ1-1,CASSTHRGRAEAFF,TGCGCCAGCAGCACTCACAGGGGACGGGCTGAAGCTTTCTTT
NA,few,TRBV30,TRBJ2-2,CASLGGELFF,TGTGCCTCCCTCGGGGGGGAGCTGTTTTTT
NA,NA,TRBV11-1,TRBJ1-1,CASRPKMNTEAFF,TGTGCCAGCAGACCTAAGATGAACACTGAAGCTTTCTTT
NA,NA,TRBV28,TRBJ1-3,CASSLWGGGTGNTIYF,TGTGCCAGCAGTTTATGGGGCGGGGGGACTGGAAACACCATATATTTT
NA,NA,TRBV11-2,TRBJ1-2,CASSSGLSLTGRLGYTF,TGTGCCAGCAGTTCCGGACTCTCGCTCACAGGGCGCCTCGGCTACACCTTC
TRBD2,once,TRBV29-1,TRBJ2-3,CSVEKGLSTDTQYF,TGCAGCGTTGAGAAGGGACTAAGCACAGATACGCAGTATTTT
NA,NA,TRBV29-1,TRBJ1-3,CSAIGGGTGNTIYF,TGCAGCGCAATCGGTGGGGGGACTGGAAACACCATATATTTT
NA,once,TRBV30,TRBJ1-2,CAWSVAFLGVRGYTF,TGTGCCTGGAGTGTCGCGTTTTTAGGGGTACGAGGCTACACCTTC
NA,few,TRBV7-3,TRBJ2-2,CASSLRVDGELFF,TGTGCCAGCAGCTTACGGGTAGACGGGGAGCTGTTTTTT
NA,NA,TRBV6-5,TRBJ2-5,CASSSGQPGETQYF,TGTGCCAGCAGTTCAGGGCAGCCTGGCGAGACCCAGTACTTC
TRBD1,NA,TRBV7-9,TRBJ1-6,CASSLSGQGINSPLHF,TGTGCCAGCAGCTTAAGTGGACAGGGGATTAATTCACCCCTCCACTTT
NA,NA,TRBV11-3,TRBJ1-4,CASSPGTDATNEKLFF,TGTGCCAGCAGCCCGGGGACTGACGCAACTAATGAAAAACTGTTTTTT
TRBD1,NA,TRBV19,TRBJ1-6,CASRRDRGDDSPLHF,TGTGCCAGTAGACGGGACAGGGGGGACGATTCACCCCTCCACTTT
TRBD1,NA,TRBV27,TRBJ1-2,CASSAIGDRGYGYTF,TGTGCCAGCAGCGCCATTGGGGACAGGGGCTATGGCTACACCTTC
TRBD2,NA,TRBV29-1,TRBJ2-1,CSVEDGRDFGNEQFF,TGCAGCGTTGAAGATGGGAGGGACTTCGGCAATGAGCAGTTCTTC
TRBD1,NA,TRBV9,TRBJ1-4,CASSSGTGGADEKLFF,TGTGCCAGCAGCTCTGGGACAGGGGGCGCTGATGAAAAACTGTTTTTT
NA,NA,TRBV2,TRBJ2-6,CASSRDSGANVLTF,TGTGCCAGCAGTCGGGACTCTGGGGCCAACGTCCTGACTTTC
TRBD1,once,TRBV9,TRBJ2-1,CASSVMDRADEQFF,TGTGCCAGCAGCGTGATGGACAGGGCAGATGAGCAGTTCTTC
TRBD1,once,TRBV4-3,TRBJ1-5,CASSQDRGTGHNQPQHF,TGCGCCAGCAGCCAAGATAGGGGGACAGGGCACAATCAGCCCCAGCATTTT
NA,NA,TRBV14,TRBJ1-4,CASSQFWADQAEKLFF,TGTGCCAGCAGCCAATTTTGGGCAGACCAAGCTGAAAAACTGTTTTTT
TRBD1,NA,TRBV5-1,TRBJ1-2,CASSLRTGGDYGYTF,TGCGCCAGCAGCTTAAGGACAGGGGGTGACTATGGCTACACCTTC
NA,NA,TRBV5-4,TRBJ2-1,CASSLSRGPPSSYNEQFF,TGTGCCAGCAGCTTGAGCAGGGGCCCCCCTAGCTCCTACAATGAGCAGTTCTTC
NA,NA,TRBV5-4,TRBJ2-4,CASSLQGAKNIQYF,TGTGCCAGCAGCTTACAGGGTGCCAAAAACATTCAGTACTTC
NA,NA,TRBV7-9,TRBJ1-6,CASSLVRGPCYF,TGTGCCAGCAGCTTAGTCAGGGGCCCCTGCTACTTT